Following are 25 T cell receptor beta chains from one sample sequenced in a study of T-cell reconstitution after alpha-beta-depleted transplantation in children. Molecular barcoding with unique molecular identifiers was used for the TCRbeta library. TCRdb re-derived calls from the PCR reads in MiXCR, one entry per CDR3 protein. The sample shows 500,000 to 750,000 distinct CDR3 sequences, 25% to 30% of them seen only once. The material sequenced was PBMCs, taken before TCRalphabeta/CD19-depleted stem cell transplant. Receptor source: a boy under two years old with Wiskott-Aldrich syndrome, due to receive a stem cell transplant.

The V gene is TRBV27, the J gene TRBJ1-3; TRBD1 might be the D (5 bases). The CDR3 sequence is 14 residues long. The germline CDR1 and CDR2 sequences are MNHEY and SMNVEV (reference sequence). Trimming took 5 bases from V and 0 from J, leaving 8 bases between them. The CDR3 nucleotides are TGTGCCAGCAGTGCGACAGTCTCTGGAAACACCATATATTTT. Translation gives CASSATVSGNTIYF.

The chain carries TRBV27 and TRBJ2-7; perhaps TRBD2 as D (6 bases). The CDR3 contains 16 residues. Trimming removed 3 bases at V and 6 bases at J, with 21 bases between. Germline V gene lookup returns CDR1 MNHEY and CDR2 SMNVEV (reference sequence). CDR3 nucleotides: TGTGCCAGCAGTTTCGGGGGTGCAGCCACCCTCTCCGAGCAGTACTTC. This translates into CASSFGGAATLSEQYF.

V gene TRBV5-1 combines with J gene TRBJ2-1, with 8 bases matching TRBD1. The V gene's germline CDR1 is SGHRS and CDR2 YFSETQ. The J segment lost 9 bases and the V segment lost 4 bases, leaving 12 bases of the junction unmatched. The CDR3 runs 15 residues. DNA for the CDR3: TGCGCCAGCAGCCCTGGACAGGGATGGCTGGGTGAGCAGTTCTTC. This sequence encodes CASSPGQGWLGEQFF.

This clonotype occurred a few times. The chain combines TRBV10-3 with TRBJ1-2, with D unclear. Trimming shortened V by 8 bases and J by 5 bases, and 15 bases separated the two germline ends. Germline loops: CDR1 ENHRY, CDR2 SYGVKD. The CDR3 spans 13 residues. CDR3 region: CAIRGAPGYGYTF. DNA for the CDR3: TGTGCCATCCGGGGAGCCCCCGGGTATGGCTACACCTTC.

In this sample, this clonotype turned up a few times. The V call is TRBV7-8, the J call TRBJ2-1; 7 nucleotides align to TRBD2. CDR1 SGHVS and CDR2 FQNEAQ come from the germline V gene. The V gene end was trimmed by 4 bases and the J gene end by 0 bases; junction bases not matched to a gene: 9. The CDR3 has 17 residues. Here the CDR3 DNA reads TGTGCCAGCAGCTCCTACCAATCTAGCGGCTCCTACAATGAGCAGTTCTTC. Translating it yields CASSSYQSSGSYNEQFF.

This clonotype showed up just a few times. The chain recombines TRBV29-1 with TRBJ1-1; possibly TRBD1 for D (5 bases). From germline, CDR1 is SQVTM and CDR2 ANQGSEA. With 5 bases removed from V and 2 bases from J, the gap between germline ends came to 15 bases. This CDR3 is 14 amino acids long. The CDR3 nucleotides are TGCAGCGTTCAGGGCCGCTTAGCTAACACTGAAGCTTTCTTT. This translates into CSVQGRLANTEAFF. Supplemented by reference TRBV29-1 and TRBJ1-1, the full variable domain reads SAVISQKPSRDICQRGTSLTIQCQVDSQVTMMFWYRQQPGQSLTLIATANQGSEATYESGFVIDKFPISRPNLTFSTLTVSNMSPEDSSIYLCSVQGRLANTEAFFGQGTRLTVV.

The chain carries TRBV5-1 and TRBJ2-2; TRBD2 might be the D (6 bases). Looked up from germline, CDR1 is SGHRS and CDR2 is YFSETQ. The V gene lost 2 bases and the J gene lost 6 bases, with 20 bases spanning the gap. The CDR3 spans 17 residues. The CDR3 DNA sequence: TGCGCCAGCAGCTTTGACCGTACGGGAGTAGGCTCCGGGGAGCTGTTTTTT. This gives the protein CASSFDRTGVGSGELFF.

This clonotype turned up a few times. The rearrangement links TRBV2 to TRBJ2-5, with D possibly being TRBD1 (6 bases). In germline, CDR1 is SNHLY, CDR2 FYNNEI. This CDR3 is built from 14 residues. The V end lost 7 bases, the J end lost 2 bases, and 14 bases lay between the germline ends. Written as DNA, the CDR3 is TGTGCCAGCATGGGACCTGACAGGCAAGAGACCCAGTACTTC. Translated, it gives CASMGPDRQETQYF.

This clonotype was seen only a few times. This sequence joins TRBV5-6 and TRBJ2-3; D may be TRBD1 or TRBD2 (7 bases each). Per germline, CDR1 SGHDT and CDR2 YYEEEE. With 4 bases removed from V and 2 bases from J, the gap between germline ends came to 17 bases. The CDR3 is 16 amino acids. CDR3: CASSGRGHQITDTQYF. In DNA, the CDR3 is TGTGCCAGCAGCGGGAGGGGGCATCAAATCACAGATACGCAGTATTTT.

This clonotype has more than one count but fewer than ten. CDR3 sequence reads: CSARIFGSTDTQYF. The CDR3 nucleotides are TGCAGTGCTAGAATCTTCGGTAGCACAGATACGCAGTATTTT. V and J are TRBV20-1 and TRBJ2-3; no reliable D call. The CDR3 has 14 residues. Germline CDR1 reads DFQATT; CDR2 reads SNEGSKA (reference sequence). The V gene lost 2 bases and the J gene lost 0 bases, with 9 bases spanning the gap.

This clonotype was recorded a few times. The CDR3, as DNA: TGCGCCAGCAGTGACCCAGCGGGAATCACAGATACGCAGTATTTT. It codes for CASSDPAGITDTQYF. The rearrangement uses TRBV10-2 and TRBJ2-3; the match to TRBD2 covers 7 bases. From germline, CDR1 is WSHSY and CDR2 SAAADI. This CDR3 is 15 amino acids long. The V segment lost 3 bases and the J segment 2 bases; nucleotides outside the gene matches: 5.

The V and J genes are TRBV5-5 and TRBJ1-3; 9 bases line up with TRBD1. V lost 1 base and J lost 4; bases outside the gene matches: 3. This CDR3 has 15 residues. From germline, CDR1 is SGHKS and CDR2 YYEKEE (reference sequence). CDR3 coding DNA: TGTGCCAGCAGCTTGCAAGGACAGGGGGGAAACACCATATATTTT. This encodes CASSLQGQGGNTIYF.

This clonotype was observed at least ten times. Here the CDR3 DNA reads TGTGCCAGCAGCTTAGGAGGAAGGAACTCCTATAATTCACCCCTCCACTTT. Translation: CASSLGGRNSYNSPLHF. The V call is TRBV7-6, the J call TRBJ1-6; no clear D gene. Germline CDR1 SGHVS, CDR2 FNYEAQ. CDR3 size: 17 residues. V was shortened by 1 base and J by 0 bases, with 10 bases between the two germline ends.

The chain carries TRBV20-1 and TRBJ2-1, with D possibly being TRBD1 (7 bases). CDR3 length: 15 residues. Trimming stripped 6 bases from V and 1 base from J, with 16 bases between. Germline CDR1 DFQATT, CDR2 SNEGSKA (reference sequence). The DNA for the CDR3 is TGCAGTGCCCAGACCCAGGGGGGATCCTACAATGAGCAGTTCTTC. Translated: CSAQTQGGSYNEQFF.

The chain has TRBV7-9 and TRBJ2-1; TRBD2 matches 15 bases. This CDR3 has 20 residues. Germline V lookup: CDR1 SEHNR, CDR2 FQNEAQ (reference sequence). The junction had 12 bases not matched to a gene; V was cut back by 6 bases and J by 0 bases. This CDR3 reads CASRSGRGTSGGSSYNEQFF. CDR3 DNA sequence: TGTGCCAGCAGATCAGGAAGGGGGACTAGCGGGGGGAGCTCCTACAATGAGCAGTTCTTC.

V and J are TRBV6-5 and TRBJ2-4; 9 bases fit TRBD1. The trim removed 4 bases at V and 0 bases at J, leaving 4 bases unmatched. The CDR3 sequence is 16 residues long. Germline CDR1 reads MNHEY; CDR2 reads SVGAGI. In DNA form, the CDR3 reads TGTGCCAGCAGTTCGGGACAGGGACAAGCCAAAAACATTCAGTACTTC. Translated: CASSSGQGQAKNIQYF.

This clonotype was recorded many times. The CDR3 DNA is TGCGCCAGCAGCTTGGCTAATCGAAGGGGAGGTGAGCAGTTCTTC. Translation: CASSLANRRGGEQFF. The genes are TRBV5-1 and TRBJ2-1; a weak D match, TRBD2 (6 bases). V shed 0 bases and J shed 9 bases, with 16 bases lying between them. CDR1 SGHRS and CDR2 YFSETQ come from the germline V gene. The CDR3 has 15 residues. The variable domain in full, completed from reference TRBV5-1 and TRBJ2-1, reads KAGVTQTPRYLIKTRGQQVTLSCSPISGHRSVSWYQQTPGQGLQFLFEYFSETQRNKGNFPGRFSGRQFSNSRSEMNVSTLELGDSALYLCASSLANRRGGEQFFGPGTRLTVL.

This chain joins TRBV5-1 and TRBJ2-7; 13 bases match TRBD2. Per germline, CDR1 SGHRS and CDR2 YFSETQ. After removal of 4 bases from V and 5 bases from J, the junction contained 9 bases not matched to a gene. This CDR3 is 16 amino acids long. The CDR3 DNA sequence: TGCGCCAGCAGCCCGACCGGGACTAGCGGGAAACACGAGCAGTACTTC. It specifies CASSPTGTSGKHEQYF.

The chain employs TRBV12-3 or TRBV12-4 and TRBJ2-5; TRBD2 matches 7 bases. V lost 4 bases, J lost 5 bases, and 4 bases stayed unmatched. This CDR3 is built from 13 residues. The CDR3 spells CASSYLAEETQYF. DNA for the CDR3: TGTGCCAGCAGTTATCTAGCGGAGGAGACCCAGTACTTC.

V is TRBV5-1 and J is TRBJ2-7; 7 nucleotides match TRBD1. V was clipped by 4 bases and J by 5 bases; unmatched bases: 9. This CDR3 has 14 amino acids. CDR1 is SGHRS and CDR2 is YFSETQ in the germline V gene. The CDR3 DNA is TGCGCCAGCAGCATAGGGGACAGTGAGGACGAGCAGTACTTC. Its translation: CASSIGDSEDEQYF. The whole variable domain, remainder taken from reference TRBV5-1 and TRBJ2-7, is KAGVTQTPRYLIKTRGQQVTLSCSPISGHRSVSWYQQTPGQGLQFLFEYFSETQRNKGNFPGRFSGRQFSNSRSEMNVSTLELGDSALYLCASSIGDSEDEQYFGPGTRLTVT.

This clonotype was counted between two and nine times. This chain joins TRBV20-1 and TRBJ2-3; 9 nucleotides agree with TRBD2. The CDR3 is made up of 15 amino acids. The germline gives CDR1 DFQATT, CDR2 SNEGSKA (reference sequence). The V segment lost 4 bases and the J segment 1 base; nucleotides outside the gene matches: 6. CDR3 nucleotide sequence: TGCAGTGCTACCCGAGTAGCGGGAGGCACAGATACGCAGTATTTT. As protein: CSATRVAGGTDTQYF.

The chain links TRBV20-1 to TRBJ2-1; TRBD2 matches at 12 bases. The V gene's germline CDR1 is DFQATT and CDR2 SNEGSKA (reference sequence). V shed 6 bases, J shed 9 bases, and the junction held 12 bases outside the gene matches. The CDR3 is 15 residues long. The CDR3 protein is CSAETSGRVEGEQFF. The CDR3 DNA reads TGCAGTGCCGAGACTAGCGGGAGAGTAGAGGGTGAGCAGTTCTTC.

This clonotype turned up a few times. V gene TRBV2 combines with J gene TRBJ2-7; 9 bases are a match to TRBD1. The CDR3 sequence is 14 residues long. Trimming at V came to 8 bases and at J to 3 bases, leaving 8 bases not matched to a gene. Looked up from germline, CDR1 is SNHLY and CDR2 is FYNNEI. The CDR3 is CASRDRGGNYEQYF. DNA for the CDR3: TGTGCCAGCCGAGACAGGGGGGGGAACTACGAGCAGTACTTC. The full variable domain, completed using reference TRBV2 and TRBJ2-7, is EPEVTQTPSHQVTQMGQEVILRCVPISNHLYFYWYRQILGQKVEFLVSFYNNEISEKSEIFDDQFSVERPDGSNFTLKIRSTKLEDSAMYFCASRDRGGNYEQYFGPGTRLTVT.

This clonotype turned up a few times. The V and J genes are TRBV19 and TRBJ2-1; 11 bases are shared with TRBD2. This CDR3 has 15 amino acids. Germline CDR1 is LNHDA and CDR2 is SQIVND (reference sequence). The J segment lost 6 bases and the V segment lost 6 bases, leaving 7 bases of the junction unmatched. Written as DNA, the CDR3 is TGTGCCAGTAGATCGCCCGGGACTAGCGGCAATGAGCAGTTCTTC. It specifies CASRSPGTSGNEQFF. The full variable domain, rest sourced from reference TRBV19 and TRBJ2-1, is DGGITQSPKYLFRKEGQNVTLSCEQNLNHDAMYWYRQDPGQGLRLIYYSQIVNDFQKGDIAEGYSVSREKKESFPLTVTSAQKNPTAFYLCASRSPGTSGNEQFFGPGTRLTVL.

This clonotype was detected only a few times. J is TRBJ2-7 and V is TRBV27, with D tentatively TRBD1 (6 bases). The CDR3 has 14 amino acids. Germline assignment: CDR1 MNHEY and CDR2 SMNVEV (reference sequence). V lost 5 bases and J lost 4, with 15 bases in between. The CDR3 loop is CASSPNRVAYEQYF. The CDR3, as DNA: TGTGCCAGCAGTCCTAACAGGGTTGCATACGAGCAGTACTTC.